Described below is a single T cell receptor (beta chain) sequence and its context. The record originates from a study of blood T cell repertoires in COVID-19. Authors' analysis steps: Scientists estimated how many nucleated cells there were by amplifying reference gene primers. The protocol was immunoSEQ multiplex PCR, while the TCRdb copy is restricted to in-frame clones and leaves out a portion. From that table come the V and J calls and clone size; the DNA was used to work out D and trimming. The sample records approximately 240,000 clones, about 80% being singletons. Specimen: peripheral blood. The clonotype was recovered from a woman aged 30 to 39 who had recovered from COVID-19.

The chain's CDR3 is CASSVGGTGNTIYF. CDR3 DNA sequence: TGTGCCAGCAGCGTAGGAGGGACTGGAAACACCATATATTTT. The chain recombines TRBV9 with TRBJ1-3; no firm D call. The germline CDR1 and CDR2 sequences are SGDLS and YYNGEE. V was cut by 0 bases and J by 2 bases, with 6 bases left in between. This CDR3 is 14 amino acids long.